This T cell receptor (beta chain) was retrieved from a study of cytomegalovirus exposure and HLA in healthy donors. Overall study context: Drawn from HLA-typed donors, around 85 million unique TCRs were held in an early data release. Regarding the study as a whole: Some V segments (TRBV6-2 and TRBV6-3 among them) were excluded as indistinguishable. In a later analysis, several top co-occurrence clusters appeared linked to parvovirus B19, influenza, CMV and Epstein-Barr virus.

Researchers ran the PCR with 60 Vbeta and 13 Jbeta primers. TCRdb keeps only in-frame clones here, not all; method: immunoSEQ multiplex PCR. This table has about 160,000 clones, roughly 80% appearing once. Germline CDR1 is SGHDT and CDR2 is YYEEEE. J was trimmed by 4 bases and V by 6 bases; bases with no gene match: 4. The CDR3 totals 13 residues. As concerns this clone: Its antigen is not identified.

The chain links TRBV5-6 to TRBJ2-3, with TRBD2 matching over 8 bases. Sequencing used PBMCs. This sequence was found in a man aged 25-45 years in good health and CMV-seropositive. The CDR3 loop is CASNRRGADTQYF. The DNA of the CDR3 is TGTGCCAGCAATCGGCGGGGGGCAGATACGCAGTATTTT. The variable domain in full, with the rest retrieved from reference TRBV5-6 and TRBJ2-3, is DAGVTQSPTHLIKTRGQQVTLRCSPKSGHDTVSWYQQALGQGPQFIFQYYEEEERQRGNFPDRFSGHQFPNYSSELNVNALLLGDSALYLCASNRRGADTQYFGPGTRLTVL.